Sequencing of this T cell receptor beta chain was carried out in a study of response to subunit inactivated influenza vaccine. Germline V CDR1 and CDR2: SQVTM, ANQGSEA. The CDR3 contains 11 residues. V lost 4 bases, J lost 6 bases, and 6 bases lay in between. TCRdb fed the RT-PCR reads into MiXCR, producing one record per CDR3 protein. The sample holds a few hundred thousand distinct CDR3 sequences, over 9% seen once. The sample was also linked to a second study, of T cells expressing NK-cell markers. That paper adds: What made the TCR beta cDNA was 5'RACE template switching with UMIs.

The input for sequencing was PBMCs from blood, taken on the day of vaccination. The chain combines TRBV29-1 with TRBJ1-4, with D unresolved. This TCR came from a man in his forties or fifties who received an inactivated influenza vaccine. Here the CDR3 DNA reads TGCAGCGTTGGTGCAGATGAAAAACTGTTTTTT. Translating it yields CSVGADEKLFF.